The 2 T cell receptor beta chains below come from one sample, sequenced in a study of cytomegalovirus exposure and HLA in healthy donors. Both 60 Vbeta primers and 13 Jbeta primers went into the PCR. Profiled with immunoSEQ multiplex PCR; TCRdb holds only in-frame clones, not every one. Among about 88,000 clones, about 90% were seen once, and the ten largest hold 2% to 2.5%. The sequenced sample was PBMCs. The receptors were sampled from a man aged 18 to 30 in good health and CMV-seronegative.

The CDR3 coding sequence is TGTGCCAGCAGCCCGGGAGGGAAGGGGTCTGGGGCCAACGTCCTGACTTTC. Its translation is CASSPGGKGSGANVLTF. The rearrangement joins TRBV11-1 to TRBJ2-6; 8 bases agree with TRBD2. V lost 5 bases to trimming and J lost 1 base; unmatched junction nucleotides: 7. This CDR3 has 17 residues. Germline V gene sequence: CDR1 SGHAT, CDR2 FQDESV (reference sequence).

This chain joins TRBV7-2 and TRBJ2-1; 7 nucleotides match TRBD2. The trim removed 1 base at V and 5 bases at J, leaving 8 bases unmatched. The germline gives CDR1 SGHTA, CDR2 FQGNSA. This CDR3 comprises 16 residues. CDR3: CASSLGGGSSHNEQFF. The CDR3 DNA sequence: TGTGCCAGCAGCTTAGGGGGCGGGAGTAGCCACAATGAGCAGTTCTTC.